These T cell receptor beta chains were read from a single sample in a study of vaccination effects on CD4 cells after COVID-19. Repertoires were generated with immunoSEQ multiplex PCR, while TCRdb's copy carries only in-frame clones and drops some. The table has fewer than 30,000 clones, under 90% seen once. These receptors have no known antigen. Sample: CD4+ T cells from PBMCs cultured with HCoV-NL63 spike peptides, taken after COVID-19 vaccination. Receptors were obtained from a human donor who received a COVID-19 vaccine. Some clones in this sample may be carry-over from other donors' samples. Each CDR3 is given with its conserved first and last residue.

J	V	CDR3
TRBJ2-5	TRBV18	CASSPLTSGFNSQETQYF
TRBJ2-3	TRBV2	CASMLTSGTDTQYF
TRBJ2-1	TRBV7-9	CASSPARWAHDEQFF
TRBJ2-2	TRBV7-2	CASSPQTSGGGNTGELFF
TRBJ2-2	TRBV5-1	CASSRQKEGELFF
TRBJ1-3	TRBV12-3/TRBV12-4	CASSLARGNTIYF
TRBJ1-1	TRBV6-2/TRBV6-3	CASSPDRGYTEAFF
TRBJ2-6	TRBV6-2/TRBV6-3	CASSRQGVTGANVLTF
TRBJ2-5	TRBV7-8	CASSSLAGDSQETQYF
TRBJ1-1	TRBV28	CASRRRNTEAFF
TRBJ1-1	TRBV19	CASSIGTGGGWTEAFF
TRBJ1-5	TRBV13	CASSSFSGGNQPQHF
TRBJ1-4	TRBV27	CASSLGSGPTNEKLFF
TRBJ2-3	TRBV4-2	CASSQEGSAGGPDTQYF
TRBJ2-3	TRBV7-3	CASSLTFDSGDTQYF
TRBJ2-2	TRBV5-1	CASSDTQGINTGELFF
TRBJ2-1	TRBV18	CASSPGQASYNEQFF
TRBJ2-1	TRBV9	CASSPGVAAYNEQFF
TRBJ2-3	TRBV5-4	CASSFGGGTDTQYF
TRBJ2-3	TRBV5-1	CASSFGTDTQYF
TRBJ2-2	TRBV7-8	CASSDKLASNTGELFF
TRBJ1-3	TRBV5-1	CASSLGRDTFSGNTIYF
TRBJ2-6	TRBV11-2	CASSITGTGFSGANVLTF
TRBJ2-1	TRBV29-1	CSVVELAGAYNEQFF
TRBJ2-2	TRBV6-4	CASSVEGSAGELFF
TRBJ1-4	TRBV12-3/TRBV12-4	CASRTGFEKLFF
TRBJ2-5	TRBV6-1	CASSELFLGRQETQYF
TRBJ1-6	TRBV7-8	CASSFGTRYNSPLHF
TRBJ1-2	TRBV5-1	CASSTGPNYGYTF
TRBJ2-5	TRBV5-5	CASSLEDQETQYF
TRBJ1-3	TRBV12-3/TRBV12-4	CASRLSSGNTIYF
TRBJ1-5	TRBV28	CASSFATGGHQPQHF
TRBJ1-5	TRBV6-5	CASSYSGYSNQPQHF
TRBJ1-5	TRBV10-1	CATPGIGQPQHF
TRBJ2-5	TRBV7-9	CASSLDPGQGKETQYF
TRBJ1-1	TRBV2	CASSGQGETEAFF
TRBJ1-2	TRBV7-8	CASSFGQGVGYTF
TRBJ2-6	TRBV7-2	CASRRNSGANVLTF
TRBJ1-2	TRBV29-1	CSAVTGTNYGYTF
TRBJ2-1	TRBV27	CASSPYTSGVYNEQFF
TRBJ1-2	TRBV4-1	CASSQERHGGYGYTF
TRBJ1-3	TRBV5-1	CASSLMAFGSSGNTIYF
TRBJ1-5	TRBV28	CASSLLGFSNQPQHF
TRBJ2-3	TRBV3-1/TRBV3-2	CASSHRGAGPDTQYF
TRBJ2-5	TRBV28	CASSLPPKETQYF
TRBJ2-1	TRBV2	CASSEQGAYNEQFF
TRBJ1-1	TRBV9	CASSVDVGTAFF